A selection of T cell receptor beta chains follows, all from one sample in a study of blood T cell repertoires in COVID-19. Repertoires were generated with immunoSEQ multiplex PCR, while TCRdb's copy carries only in-frame clones and drops some. The table shows around 100,000 clones, with 80% to 90% occurring only once. The specimen was PBMCs or T cells enriched from blood (not recorded which). These receptors came from a woman in her forties or fifties who had recovered from COVID-19. The CDR3 runs from the conserved cysteine through the conserved F or W. The D gene is left open where the match is weak. A clone size is listed for some rows: how often the clone was seen (once, few, many), or a class if it is expanded.

d_call j_call clone_size v_call cdr3_aa cdr3_nt
TRBD2 TRBJ2-7 NA TRBV7-3 CASSPAPGLAQYEQYF TGTGCCAGCAGCCCAGCACCGGGACTAGCACAGTACGAGCAGTACTTC
TRBD1 TRBJ1-4 NA TRBV19 CASSETGGWNEKLFF TGTGCCAGTAGTGAGACAGGGGGCTGGAATGAAAAACTGTTTTTT
NA TRBJ1-1 once TRBV28 CASSLFARGGDTEAFF TGTGCCAGCAGTTTATTCGCGCGCGGGGGGGACACTGAAGCTTTCTTT
TRBD1 TRBJ1-2 NA TRBV6-5 CASSSLGTDYGYTF TGTGCCAGCAGTTCTCTCGGGACAGATTATGGCTACACCTTC
NA TRBJ1-4 NA TRBV10-2 CASSVGSEKLFF TGCGCCAGCAGTGTTGGCTCCGAAAAACTGTTTTTT
NA TRBJ1-3 NA TRBV30 CAWGTHSGNTIYF TGTGCCTGGGGGACTCACTCTGGAAACACCATATATTTT
NA TRBJ1-6 few TRBV3-1/TRBV3-2 CASSQDPILAGDLLSPLHF TGTGCCAGCAGCCAAGACCCGATTCTAGCGGGGGATCTTCTCTCACCCCTCCACTTT
NA TRBJ2-2 NA TRBV29-1 CSATEGRGGELFF TGCAGCGCGACGGAGGGGCGGGGCGGGGAGCTGTTTTTT
TRBD1 TRBJ2-2 NA TRBV18 CASSQITGAGELFF TGTGCCAGCTCACAAATTACAGGGGCCGGGGAGCTGTTTTTT
TRBD1 TRBJ1-2 NA TRBV28 CASSQRQGLLYGYTF TGTGCCAGCAGTCAGAGACAGGGACTTCTCTATGGCTACACCTTC
NA TRBJ2-1 NA TRBV18 CASSPVGGGAEQFF TGTGCCAGCTCACCGGTAGGGGGTGGGGCTGAGCAGTTCTTC
NA TRBJ2-5 NA TRBV4-1 CASSQDLRQSQETQYF TGCGCCAGCAGCCAAGATCTGAGACAGAGCCAAGAGACCCAGTACTTC
NA TRBJ1-2 NA TRBV30 CAWSLGRKYGYTF TGTGCCTGGAGTTTGGGCAGAAAGTATGGCTACACCTTC
TRBD2 TRBJ2-3 NA TRBV28 CASSLTFLAGSQYF TGTGCCAGCAGTTTAACATTCCTAGCGGGATCTCAGTATTTT
NA TRBJ2-3 NA TRBV5-1 CASSGGIGADTQYF TGCGCCAGCAGCGGGGGGATCGGCGCAGATACGCAGTATTTT
NA TRBJ2-2 once TRBV27 CANPPWGDGTGELFF TGTGCCAACCCTCCCTGGGGGGATGGCACCGGGGAGCTGTTTTTT
NA TRBJ1-5 NA TRBV24-1 CATSDPRVSNQPQHF TGTGCCACCAGTGATCCCAGGGTCAGCAATCAGCCCCAGCATTTT
TRBD1 TRBJ1-1 NA TRBV20-1 CSVNDRANTEAFF TGCAGTGTTAATGACAGGGCGAACACTGAAGCTTTCTTT
NA TRBJ2-2 NA TRBV6-6 CASSYYPGGYTGELFF TGTGCCAGCAGTTACTATCCAGGAGGGTACACCGGGGAGCTGTTTTTT
TRBD1 TRBJ2-1 NA TRBV29-1 CLAGDSEQFF TGCTTAGCTGGGGACAGCGAGCAGTTCTTC
TRBD1 TRBJ2-7 NA TRBV28 CASSQTGAPYEQYF TGTGCCAGCAGTCAGACAGGGGCCCCCTACGAGCAGTACTTC
NA TRBJ1-3 NA TRBV5-8 CASSLKHSGNTIYF TGTGCCAGCAGCTTGAAACACTCTGGAAACACCATATATTTT
TRBD1 TRBJ1-2 NA TRBV11-2 CASSPRQGRGCTF TGTGCCAGCAGCCCGCGACAGGGGCGCGGGTGCACCTTC
NA TRBJ1-1 few TRBV2 CASSTANTEAFF TGTGCCAGCAGTACAGCAAACACTGAAGCTTTCTTT
NA TRBJ1-2 NA TRBV28 CASIGRGFYGYTF TGTGCCAGCATCGGCAGGGGTTTCTATGGCTACACCTTC
NA TRBJ2-5 NA TRBV29-1 CSVEDDLALGETQYF TGCAGCGTTGAAGATGATCTTGCACTCGGGGAGACCCAGTACTTC
TRBD2 TRBJ2-7 NA TRBV28 CASSSVRTSGKYEQYF TGTGCCAGCAGTTCCGTCCGGACTAGCGGGAAGTACGAGCAGTACTTC
NA TRBJ2-1 NA TRBV6-5 CASSYGPTAGEQFF TGTGCCAGCAGTTACGGACCAACGGCGGGTGAGCAGTTCTTC
NA TRBJ1-1 NA TRBV7-3 CASSLTRGNTEAFF TGTGCCAGCAGCTTAACCAGGGGGAACACTGAAGCTTTCTTT
TRBD1 TRBJ1-5 NA TRBV6-5 CASIFTGASNQPQHF TGTGCCAGCATATTTACAGGGGCTAGCAATCAGCCCCAGCATTTT
TRBD1 TRBJ1-3 few TRBV10-1 CARWRTGDHSGNTIYF TGCGCCAGATGGAGGACAGGGGACCACTCTGGAAACACCATATATTTT
NA TRBJ2-5 NA TRBV5-6 CASSNRVGQRYQETQYF TGTGCCAGCAGTAACAGGGTTGGGCAGAGGTACCAAGAGACCCAGTACTTC
TRBD1 TRBJ1-2 NA TRBV18 CASSPPAGDSDIYGYTF TGTGCCAGCTCACCACCGGCCGGGGACAGTGATATATATGGCTACACCTTC
NA TRBJ2-7 NA TRBV2 CASRAGLPYEQYF TGTGCCAGCAGAGCAGGACTTCCCTACGAGCAGTACTTC
NA TRBJ1-5 NA TRBV6-5 CASRSGLGQPQHF TGTGCCAGCAGGTCAGGTCTGGGTCAGCCCCAGCATTTT
TRBD2 TRBJ2-7 once TRBV5-1 CASRAVLAGADGRYEQYF TGCGCCAGCAGAGCTGTACTAGCGGGGGCAGATGGTCGCTACGAGCAGTACTTC
TRBD1 TRBJ1-2 NA TRBV28 CASGGSWHGYTF TGTGCTTCAGGGGGTTCTTGGCATGGCTACACCTTC
TRBD1 TRBJ2-7 NA TRBV7-9 CASSPGTGFTYEQYF TGTGCCAGCAGCCCCGGGACAGGCTTCACCTACGAGCAGTACTTC
TRBD2 TRBJ2-1 NA TRBV2 CASILSGSFNEQFF TGTGCCAGCATCCTTAGCGGGAGCTTCAATGAGCAGTTCTTC
NA TRBJ1-1 NA TRBV11-1 CASSPPERANTEAFF TGTGCCAGCAGCCCTCCTGAGAGGGCGAACACTGAAGCTTTCTTT
TRBD1 TRBJ1-5 NA TRBV28 CASSQQGTYQPQHF TGTGCCAGCAGTCAACAGGGGACCTATCAGCCCCAGCATTTT
TRBD1 TRBJ2-5 NA TRBV19 CASSMGTGAQETQYF TGTGCCAGTAGTATGGGGACAGGGGCTCAAGAGACCCAGTACTTC
NA TRBJ1-4 NA TRBV11-2 CASSLQAEKLFF TGTGCCAGCAGCTTACAAGCTGAAAAACTGTTTTTT
NA TRBJ2-5 NA TRBV21-1 CASSKVGENQETQYF TGTGCCAGCAGCAAAGTCGGGGAGAATCAAGAGACCCAGTACTTC
NA TRBJ1-1 NA TRBV5-1 CASSYGQSNTEAFF TGCGCCAGCAGCTATGGACAGTCGAACACTGAAGCTTTCTTT
NA TRBJ1-2 NA TRBV28 CASSTNYGYTF TGTGCCAGCAGCACTAACTATGGCTACACCTTC
TRBD2 TRBJ2-3 NA TRBV5-4 CASSPRRGDTDTQYF TGTGCCAGCAGCCCCCGGCGGGGGGACACAGATACGCAGTATTTT
NA TRBJ2-3 NA TRBV6-5 CASKPGTDTQYF TGTGCCAGCAAGCCAGGGACAGATACGCAGTATTTT
TRBD1 TRBJ1-1 NA TRBV18 CASSPGQLNTEAFF TGTGCCAGCTCACCGGGACAGCTGAACACTGAAGCTTTCTTT
NA TRBJ2-7 NA TRBV27 CASSLSPVSEQYF TGTGCCAGCAGTTTATCCCCCGTTTCCGAGCAGTACTTC
NA TRBJ1-5 once TRBV18 CASSPDSGGNQPQHF TGTGCCAGCTCACCCGACAGCGGGGGCAATCAGCCCCAGCATTTT
TRBD1 TRBJ2-7 once TRBV28 CASSQADRGGETYEQYF TGTGCCAGCAGCCAAGCTGACAGGGGGGGAGAAACCTACGAGCAGTACTTC
NA TRBJ2-1 NA TRBV2 CASSERASGRGGHEQFF TGTGCCAGCAGTGAAAGGGCTAGCGGAAGAGGGGGACATGAGCAGTTCTTC
NA TRBJ1-1 NA TRBV2 CASSDRLMNTEAFF TGTGCCAGCAGCGACAGGCTCATGAACACTGAAGCTTTCTTT
NA TRBJ2-3 once TRBV6-6 CASRKTGGTDTQYF TGTGCCAGCAGGAAAACCGGGGGCACAGATACGCAGTATTTT
NA TRBJ2-7 NA TRBV5-1 CASNSGALDPYEQYF TGCGCCAGCAACTCTGGGGCATTGGACCCCTACGAGCAGTACTTC
TRBD1 TRBJ1-1 NA TRBV6-2/TRBV6-3 CASSNGQGEMNTEAFF TGTGCCAGCAGCAACGGACAGGGGGAAATGAACACTGAAGCTTTCTTT